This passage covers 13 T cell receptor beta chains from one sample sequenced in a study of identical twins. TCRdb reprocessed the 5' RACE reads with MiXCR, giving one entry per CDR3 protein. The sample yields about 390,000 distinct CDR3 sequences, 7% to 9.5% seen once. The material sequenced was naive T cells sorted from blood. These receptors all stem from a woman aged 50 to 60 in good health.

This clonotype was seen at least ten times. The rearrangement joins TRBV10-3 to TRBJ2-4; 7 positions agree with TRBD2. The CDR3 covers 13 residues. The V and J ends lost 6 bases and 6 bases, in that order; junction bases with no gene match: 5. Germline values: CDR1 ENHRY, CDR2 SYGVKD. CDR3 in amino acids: CAISSGTLNIQYF. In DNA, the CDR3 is TGTGCCATCAGCAGCGGGACTTTAAACATTCAGTACTTC.

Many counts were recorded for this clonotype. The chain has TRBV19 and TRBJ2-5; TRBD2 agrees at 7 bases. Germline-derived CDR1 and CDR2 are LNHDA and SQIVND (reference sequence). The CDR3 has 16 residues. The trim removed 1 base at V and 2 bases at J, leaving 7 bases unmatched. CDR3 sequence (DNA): TGTGCCAGTAGTATAGGTTCTAGCGGACCACAAGAGACCCAGTACTTC. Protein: CASSIGSSGPQETQYF.

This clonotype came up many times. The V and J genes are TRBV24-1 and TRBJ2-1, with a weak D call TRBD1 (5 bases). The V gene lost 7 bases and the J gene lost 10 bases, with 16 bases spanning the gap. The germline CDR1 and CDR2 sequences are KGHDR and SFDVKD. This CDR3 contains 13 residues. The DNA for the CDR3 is TGTGCCACCAGCGATGGGGCCCTCCCAGAGCAGTTCTTC. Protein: CATSDGALPEQFF.

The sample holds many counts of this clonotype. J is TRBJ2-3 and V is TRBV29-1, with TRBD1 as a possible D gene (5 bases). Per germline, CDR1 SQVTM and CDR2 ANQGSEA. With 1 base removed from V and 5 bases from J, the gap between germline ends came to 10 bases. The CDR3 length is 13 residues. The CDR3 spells CSVEGRAGDTQYF. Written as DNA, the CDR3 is TGCAGCGTTGAAGGCAGGGCCGGAGATACGCAGTATTTT.

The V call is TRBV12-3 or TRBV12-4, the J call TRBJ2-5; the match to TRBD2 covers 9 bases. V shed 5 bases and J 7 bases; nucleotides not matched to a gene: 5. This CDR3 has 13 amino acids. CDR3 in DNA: TGTGCCAGCAGTCGTAGCGGGAGTGTGACCCAGTACTTC. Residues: CASSRSGSVTQYF.

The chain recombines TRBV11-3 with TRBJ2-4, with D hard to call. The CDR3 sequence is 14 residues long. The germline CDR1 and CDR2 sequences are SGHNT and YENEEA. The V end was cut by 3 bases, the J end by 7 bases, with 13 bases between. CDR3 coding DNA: TGTGCCAGCAGCTTGGCCCCCTCCGGGAACATTCAGTACTTC. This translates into CASSLAPSGNIQYF.

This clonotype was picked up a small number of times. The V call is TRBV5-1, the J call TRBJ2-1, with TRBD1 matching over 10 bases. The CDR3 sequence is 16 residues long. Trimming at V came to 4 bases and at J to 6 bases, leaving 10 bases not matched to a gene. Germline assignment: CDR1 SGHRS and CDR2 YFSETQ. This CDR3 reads CASSPSGTGVGNEQFF. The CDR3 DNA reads TGCGCCAGCAGCCCTTCGGGGACAGGGGTGGGCAATGAGCAGTTCTTC.

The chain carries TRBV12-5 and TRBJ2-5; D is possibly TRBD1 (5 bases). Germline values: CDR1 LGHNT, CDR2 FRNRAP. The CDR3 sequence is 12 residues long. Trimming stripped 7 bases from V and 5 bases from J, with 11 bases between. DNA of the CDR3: TGTGCTAGTGCCGGACCAGGGGAGACCCAGTACTTC. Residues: CASAGPGETQYF.

CDR3 in DNA: TGTGCCAGCAGTGACCCCGGGGGGGGACGTGGGTTCTTC. The encoded protein is CASSDPGGGRGFF. The rearrangement links TRBV2 to TRBJ2-1; 8 bases agree with TRBD2. V shed 3 bases, J shed 15 bases, and the junction held 10 bases outside the gene matches. Per germline, CDR1 SNHLY and CDR2 FYNNEI. This CDR3 is 13 amino acids long. The whole variable domain, remainder taken from reference TRBV2 and TRBJ2-1, is EPEVTQTPSHQVTQMGQEVILRCVPISNHLYFYWYRQILGQKVEFLVSFYNNEISEKSEIFDDQFSVERPDGSNFTLKIRSTKLEDSAMYFCASSDPGGGRGFFGPGTRLTVL.

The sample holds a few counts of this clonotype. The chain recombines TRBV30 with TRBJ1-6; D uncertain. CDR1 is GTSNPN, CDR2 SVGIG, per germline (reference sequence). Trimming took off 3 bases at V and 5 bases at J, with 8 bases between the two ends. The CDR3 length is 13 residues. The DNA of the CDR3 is TGTGCCTGGAGGGACGGACATAATTCACCCCTCCACTTT. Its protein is CAWRDGHNSPLHF. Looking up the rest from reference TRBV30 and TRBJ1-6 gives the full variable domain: SQTIHQWPATLVQPVGSPLSLECTVEGTSNPNLYWYRQAAGRGLQLLFYSVGIGQISSEVPQNLSASRPQDRQFILSSKKLLLSDSGFYLCAWRDGHNSPLHFGNGTRLTVT.

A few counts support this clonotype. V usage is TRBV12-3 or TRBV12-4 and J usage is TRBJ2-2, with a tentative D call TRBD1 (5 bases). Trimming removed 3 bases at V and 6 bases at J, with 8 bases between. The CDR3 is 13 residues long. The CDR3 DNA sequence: TGTGCCAGCAGTTTTCCAGGGTCCGGGGAGCTGTTTTTT. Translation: CASSFPGSGELFF.

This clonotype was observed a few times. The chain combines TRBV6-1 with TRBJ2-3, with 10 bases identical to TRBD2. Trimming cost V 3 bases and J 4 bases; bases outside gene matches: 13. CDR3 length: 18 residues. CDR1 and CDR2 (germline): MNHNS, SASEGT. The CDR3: CASSDLAGVTRVSDTQYF. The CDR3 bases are TGTGCCAGCAGTGACCTAGCGGGAGTTACTCGGGTCTCAGATACGCAGTATTTT.

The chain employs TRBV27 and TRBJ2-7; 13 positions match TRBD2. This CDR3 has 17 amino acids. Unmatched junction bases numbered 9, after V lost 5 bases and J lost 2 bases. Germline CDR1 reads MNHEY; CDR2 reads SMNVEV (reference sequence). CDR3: CASSPHLLAGGPYEQYF. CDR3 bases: TGTGCCAGCAGTCCTCATCTACTAGCGGGAGGGCCCTACGAGCAGTACTTC.